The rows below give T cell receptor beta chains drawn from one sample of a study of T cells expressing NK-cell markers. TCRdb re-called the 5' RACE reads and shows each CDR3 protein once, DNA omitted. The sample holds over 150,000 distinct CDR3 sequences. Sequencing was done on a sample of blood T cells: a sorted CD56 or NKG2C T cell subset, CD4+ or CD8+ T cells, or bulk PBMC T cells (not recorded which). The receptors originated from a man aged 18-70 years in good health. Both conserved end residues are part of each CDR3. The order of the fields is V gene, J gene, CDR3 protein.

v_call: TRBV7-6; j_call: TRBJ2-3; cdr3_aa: CASSWGLAGGSAPDTQYF
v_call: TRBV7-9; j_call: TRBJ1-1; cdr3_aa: CASSLGGLNTEAFF
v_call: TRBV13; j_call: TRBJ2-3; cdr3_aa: CASSLAWNRGSTDTQYF
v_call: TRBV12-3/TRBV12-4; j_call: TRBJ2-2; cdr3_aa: CASTGTGGWRELFF
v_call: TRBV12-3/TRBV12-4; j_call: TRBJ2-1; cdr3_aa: CASSGESSYNEQFF
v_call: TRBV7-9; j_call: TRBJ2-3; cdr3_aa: CASSSSPDRGRTDTQYF
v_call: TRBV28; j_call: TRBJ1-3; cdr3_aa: CASSFRGRVSSGNTIYF
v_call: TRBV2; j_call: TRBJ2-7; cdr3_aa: CASRESGTGVYEQYF
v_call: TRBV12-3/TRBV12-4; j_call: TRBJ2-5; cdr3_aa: CASSLGREQETQYF
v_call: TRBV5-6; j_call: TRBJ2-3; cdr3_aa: CASGWGPEGHTQYF
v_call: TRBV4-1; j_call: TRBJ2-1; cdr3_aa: CASSYLGGALYNEQFF
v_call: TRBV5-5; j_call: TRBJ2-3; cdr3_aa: CASSLWPADTQYF
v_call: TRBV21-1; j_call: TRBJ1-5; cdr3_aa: CASSKEGQGLSQPQHF
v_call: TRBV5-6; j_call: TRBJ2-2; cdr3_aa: CASSLASHFNNGELFF
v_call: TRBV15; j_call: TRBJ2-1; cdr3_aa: CATSDLAGQTYNEQFF
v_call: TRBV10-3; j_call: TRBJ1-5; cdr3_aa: CAISDPIGGSHQPQHF
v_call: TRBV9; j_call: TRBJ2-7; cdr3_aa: CASSVGPTYEQYF
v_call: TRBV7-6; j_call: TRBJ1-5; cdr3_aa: CASSPKGIGNQPQHF